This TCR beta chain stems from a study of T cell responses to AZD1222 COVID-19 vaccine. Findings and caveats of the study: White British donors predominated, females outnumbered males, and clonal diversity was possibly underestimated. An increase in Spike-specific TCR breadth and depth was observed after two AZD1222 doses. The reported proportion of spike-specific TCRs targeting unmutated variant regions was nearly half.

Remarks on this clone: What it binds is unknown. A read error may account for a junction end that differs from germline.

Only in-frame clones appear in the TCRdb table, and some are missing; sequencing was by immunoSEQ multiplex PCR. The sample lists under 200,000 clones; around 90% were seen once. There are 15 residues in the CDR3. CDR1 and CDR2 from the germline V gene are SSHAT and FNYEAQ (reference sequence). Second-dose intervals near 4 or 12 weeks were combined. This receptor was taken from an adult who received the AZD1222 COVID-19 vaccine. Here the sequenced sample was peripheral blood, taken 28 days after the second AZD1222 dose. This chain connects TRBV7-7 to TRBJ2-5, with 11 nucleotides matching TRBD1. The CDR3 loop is CASSQRDRGGETQYF. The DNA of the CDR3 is TGTGCTAGCAGCCAACGGGACAGGGGGGGAGAGACCCAGTACTTC.